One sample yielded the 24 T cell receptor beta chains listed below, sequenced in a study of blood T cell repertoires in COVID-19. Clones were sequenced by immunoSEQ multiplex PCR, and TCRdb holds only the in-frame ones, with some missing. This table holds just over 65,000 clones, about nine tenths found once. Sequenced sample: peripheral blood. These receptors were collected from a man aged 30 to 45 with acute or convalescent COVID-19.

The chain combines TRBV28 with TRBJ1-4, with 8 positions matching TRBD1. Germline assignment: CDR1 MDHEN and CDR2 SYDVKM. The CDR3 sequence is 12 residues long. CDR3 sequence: CAAGQVGEKLFF. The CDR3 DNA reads TGTGCGGCGGGACAGGTTGGAGAAAAACTGTTTTTT.

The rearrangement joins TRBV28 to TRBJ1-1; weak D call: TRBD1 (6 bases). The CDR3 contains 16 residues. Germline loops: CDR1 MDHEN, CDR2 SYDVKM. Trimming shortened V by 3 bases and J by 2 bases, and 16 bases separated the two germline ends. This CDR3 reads CASSFQGRGGNTEAFF. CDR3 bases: TGTGCCAGCAGTTTCCAGGGGAGAGGGGGAAACACTGAAGCTTTCTTT.

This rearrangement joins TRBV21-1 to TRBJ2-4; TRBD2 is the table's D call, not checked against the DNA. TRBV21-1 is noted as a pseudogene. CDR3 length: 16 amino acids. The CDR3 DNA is TGTGCCAGCAGCGTTACCCCTTTAGCCCTCGAAAACATTCAGTACTTC. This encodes CASSVTPLALENIQYF.

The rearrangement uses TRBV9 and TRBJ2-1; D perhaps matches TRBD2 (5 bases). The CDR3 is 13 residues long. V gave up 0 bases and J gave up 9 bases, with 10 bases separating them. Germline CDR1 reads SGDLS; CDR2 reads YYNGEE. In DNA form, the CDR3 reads TGTGCCAGCAGCGTAGGGTCGGCGGGTGAGCAGTTCTTC. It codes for CASSVGSAGEQFF.

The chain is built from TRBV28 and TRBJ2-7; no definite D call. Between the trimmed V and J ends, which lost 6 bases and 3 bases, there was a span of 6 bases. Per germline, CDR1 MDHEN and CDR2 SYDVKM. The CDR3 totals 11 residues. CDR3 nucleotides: TGTGCCAGCAGCAAAATCTACGAGCAGTACTTC. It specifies CASSKIYEQYF.

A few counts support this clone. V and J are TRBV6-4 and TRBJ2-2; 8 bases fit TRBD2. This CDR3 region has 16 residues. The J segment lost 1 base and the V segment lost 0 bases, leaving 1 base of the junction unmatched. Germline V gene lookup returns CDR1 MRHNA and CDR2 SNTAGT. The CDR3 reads CASSDSLAENTGELFF. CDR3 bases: TGTGCCAGCAGTGACTCACTAGCGGAGAACACCGGGGAGCTGTTTTTT.

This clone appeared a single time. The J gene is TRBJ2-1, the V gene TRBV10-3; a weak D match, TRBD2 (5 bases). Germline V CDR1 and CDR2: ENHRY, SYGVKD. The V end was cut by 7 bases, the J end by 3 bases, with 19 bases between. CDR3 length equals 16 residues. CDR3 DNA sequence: TGTGCCATCACCGAGGGTGAGCTGGGGATCTACAATGAGCAGTTCTTC. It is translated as CAITEGELGIYNEQFF.

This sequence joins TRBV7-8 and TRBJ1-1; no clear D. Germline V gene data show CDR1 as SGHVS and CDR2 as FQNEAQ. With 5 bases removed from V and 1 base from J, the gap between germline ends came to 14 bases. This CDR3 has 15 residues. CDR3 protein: CASSLPSTGNTEAFF. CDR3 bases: TGTGCCAGCAGCCTTCCGTCAACCGGGAACACTGAAGCTTTCTTT.

The CDR3 spells CASSPRAVGYSGNTIYF. In nucleotides, the CDR3 is TGTGCCAGCTCACCACGGGCAGTGGGTTACTCTGGAAACACCATATATTTT. The chain joins TRBV18 to TRBJ1-3; D not certain. CDR1 is KGHSH and CDR2 is LQKENI in the germline V gene. The V end was cut by 1 base, the J end by 0 bases, with 13 bases between. The CDR3 contains 17 residues.

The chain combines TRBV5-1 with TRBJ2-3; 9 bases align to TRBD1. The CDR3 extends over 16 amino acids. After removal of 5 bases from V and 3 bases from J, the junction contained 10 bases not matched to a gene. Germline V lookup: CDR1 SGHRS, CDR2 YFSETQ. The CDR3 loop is CASSPPGQGGTDTQYF. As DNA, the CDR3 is TGCGCCAGCAGTCCGCCGGGACAGGGCGGTACAGATACGCAGTATTTT.

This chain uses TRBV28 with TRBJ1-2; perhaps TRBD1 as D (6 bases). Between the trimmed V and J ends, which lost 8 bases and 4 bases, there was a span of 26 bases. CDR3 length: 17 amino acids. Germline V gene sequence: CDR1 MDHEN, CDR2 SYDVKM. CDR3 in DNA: TGTGCCAGCTACTCTAGTTTAAATCCCCCAGGGGCCTATGGCTACACCTTC. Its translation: CASYSSLNPPGAYGYTF.

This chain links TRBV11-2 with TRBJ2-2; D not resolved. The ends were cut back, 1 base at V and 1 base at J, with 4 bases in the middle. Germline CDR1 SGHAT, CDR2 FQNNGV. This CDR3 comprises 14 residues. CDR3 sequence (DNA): TGTGCCAGCAGCTTAGTTCAGAACACCGGGGAGCTGTTTTTT. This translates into CASSLVQNTGELFF.

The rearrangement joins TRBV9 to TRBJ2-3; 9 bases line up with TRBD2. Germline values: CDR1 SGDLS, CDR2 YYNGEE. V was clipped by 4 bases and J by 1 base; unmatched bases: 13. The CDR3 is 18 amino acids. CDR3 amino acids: CASSSRPLAGQGTDTQYF. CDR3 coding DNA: TGTGCCAGCAGCTCACGACCTCTAGCGGGGCAGGGCACAGATACGCAGTATTTT. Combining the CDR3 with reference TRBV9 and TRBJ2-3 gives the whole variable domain DSGVTQTPKHLITATGQRVTLRCSPRSGDLSVYWYQQSLDQGLQFLIQYYNGEERAKGNILERFSAQQFPDLHSELNLSSLELGDSALYFCASSSRPLAGQGTDTQYFGPGTRLTVL.

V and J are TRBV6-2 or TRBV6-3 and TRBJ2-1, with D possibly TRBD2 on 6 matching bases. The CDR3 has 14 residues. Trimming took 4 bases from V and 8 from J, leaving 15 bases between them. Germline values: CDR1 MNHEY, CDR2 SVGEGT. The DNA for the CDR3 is TGTGCCAGCAGTTCGGCCGGGAGCAGCGATGAGCAGTTCTTC. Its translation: CASSSAGSSDEQFF.

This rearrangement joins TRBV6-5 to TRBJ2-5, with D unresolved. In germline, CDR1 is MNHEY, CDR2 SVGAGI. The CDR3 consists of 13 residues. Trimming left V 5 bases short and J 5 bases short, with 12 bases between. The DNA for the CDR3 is TGTGCCAGCAGTCCCCCGTCTGTGGAGACCCAGTACTTC. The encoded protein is CASSPPSVETQYF.

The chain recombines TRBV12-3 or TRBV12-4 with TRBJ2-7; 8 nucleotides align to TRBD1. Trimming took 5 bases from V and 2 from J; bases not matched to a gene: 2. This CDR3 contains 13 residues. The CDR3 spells CASSKTGAYEQYF. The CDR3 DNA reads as TGTGCCAGCAGTAAGACAGGGGCCTACGAGCAGTACTTC.

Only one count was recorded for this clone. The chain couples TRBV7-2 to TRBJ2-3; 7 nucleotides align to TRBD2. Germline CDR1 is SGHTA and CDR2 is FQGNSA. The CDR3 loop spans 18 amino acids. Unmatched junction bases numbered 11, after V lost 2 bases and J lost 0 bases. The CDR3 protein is CASSLIASGSASTDTQYF. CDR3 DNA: TGTGCCAGCAGCTTAATTGCTAGCGGAAGTGCTAGCACAGATACGCAGTATTTT.

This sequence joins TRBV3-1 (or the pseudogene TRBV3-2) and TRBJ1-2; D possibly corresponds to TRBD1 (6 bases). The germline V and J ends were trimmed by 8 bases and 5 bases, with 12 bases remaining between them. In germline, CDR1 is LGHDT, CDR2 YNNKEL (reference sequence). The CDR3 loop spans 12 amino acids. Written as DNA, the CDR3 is TGTGCCAGCTCGGGACACTTTTATGGCTACACCTTC. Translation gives CASSGHFYGYTF.

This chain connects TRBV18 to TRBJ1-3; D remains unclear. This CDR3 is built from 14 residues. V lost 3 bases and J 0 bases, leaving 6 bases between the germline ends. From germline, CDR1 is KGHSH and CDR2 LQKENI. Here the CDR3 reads CASSPQNSGNTIYF. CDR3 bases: TGTGCCAGCTCACCGCAGAACTCTGGAAACACCATATATTTT.

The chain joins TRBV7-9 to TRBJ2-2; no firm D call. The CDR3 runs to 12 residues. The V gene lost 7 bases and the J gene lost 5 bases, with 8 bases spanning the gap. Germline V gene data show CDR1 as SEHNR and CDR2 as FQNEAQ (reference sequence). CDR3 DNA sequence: TGTGCCAGCAAATACAGTACCGGGGAGCTGTTTTTT. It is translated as CASKYSTGELFF. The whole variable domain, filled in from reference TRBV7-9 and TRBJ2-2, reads DTGVSQNPRHKITKRGQNVTFRCDPISEHNRLYWYRQTLGQGPEFLTYFQNEAQLEKSRLLSDRFSAERPKGSFSTLEIQRTEQGDSAMYLCASKYSTGELFFGEGSRLTVL.

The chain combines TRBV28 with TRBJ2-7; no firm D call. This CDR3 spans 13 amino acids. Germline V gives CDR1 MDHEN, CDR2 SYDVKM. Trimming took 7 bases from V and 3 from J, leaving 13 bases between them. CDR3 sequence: CASTPIAGYEQYF. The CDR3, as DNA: TGTGCCAGCACCCCGATTGCAGGCTACGAGCAGTACTTC.

The CDR3 spells CASSLNGRANEQYF. CDR3 bases: TGTGCCAGCAGCTTAAACGGGAGGGCAAACGAGCAGTACTTC. The chain couples TRBV7-3 to TRBJ2-7; TRBD2 matches 8 bases. V dropped 1 base and J dropped 5; count of bases not matched to a gene: 4. The germline gives CDR1 SGHTA, CDR2 FQGTGA. This CDR3 comprises 14 residues.

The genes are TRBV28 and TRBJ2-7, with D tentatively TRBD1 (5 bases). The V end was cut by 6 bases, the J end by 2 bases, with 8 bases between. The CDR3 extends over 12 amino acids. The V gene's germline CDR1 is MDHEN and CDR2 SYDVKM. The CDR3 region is CASRTVPYEQYF. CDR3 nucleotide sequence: TGTGCCAGCAGGACAGTCCCCTACGAGCAGTACTTC.

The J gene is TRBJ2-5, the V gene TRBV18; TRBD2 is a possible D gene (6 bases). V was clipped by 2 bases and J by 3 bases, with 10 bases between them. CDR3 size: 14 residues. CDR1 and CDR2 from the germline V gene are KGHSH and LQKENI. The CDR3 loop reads CASSPAAGKETQYF. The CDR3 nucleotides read TGTGCCAGCTCACCAGCGGCGGGGAAAGAGACCCAGTACTTC.